This T cell receptor beta chain was recovered during a study of shared clonotypes between healthy human individuals (dated by TCRdb to the early 2020s). Regarding the complete study: Three men and a couple of women, aged 18 to 49 years, made up the cohort. Libraries were prepared and TCR repertoires were sequenced by different laboratories using diverse techniques, in order to increase sequencing depth and limit assay-specific biases. Blood TCR repertoires of five healthy adults were deeply sequenced to estimate repertoire size and the extent of clonotype sharing between individuals. Leukapheresis yielded between about 0.85 and 10 billion PBMCs per donor. For each donor, CD4 naive and CD4 memory were each given three plates, CD8 naive was given two plates, and CD8 memory was given one plate.

On the study overall, not on this receptor specifically: Naive subsets generally had larger estimated clonotype richness than memory subsets. Compared with non-shared clonotypes, clonotypes shared by all four sorted-subset donors had higher generation probabilities. Because the study included only a small number of donors, the genetic and exposure-history diversity represented was limited. Sampling was limited to blood, and TCR repertoires in tissue likely differ from TCR repertoires in blood. Sharing across a few donors was observed for approximately 5% of naive CD4, over 3% of naive CD8, roughly 2.3% of memory CD4, and 0.4% of memory CD8 clonotypes. Based on pairwise subsampling, the degree of clonotype sharing among donors was expected to be affected by sequencing depth. Incomplete sequencing was indicated by rarefaction of sorted-subset datasets, despite the large sequencing depth.

The CDR3, cysteine through phenylalanine, is 13 amino acids long. The kept DNA is CDR3 alone, 39 bases in frame from the first base. The germline V gene yields SGHRS for CDR1 and YFSETQ for CDR2. V and J are trimmed by 2 bases and 7 bases, and the gene matches miss 5 bases of the junction. Turning to this clone: This clone's antigen is unknown. Per-nucleotide qualities are absent, and no much larger clonotype sits a single base away.

Using the deep immunoSEQ assay, multiplex PCR amplified TCR CDR3 regions from genomic DNA. Extracted genomic DNA from each cell subset was distributed evenly across all wells of several immunoSEQ 96-well plates, and each plate was treated as a replicate. For sorted subsets, 200 to 250 ng of genomic DNA, equivalent to 30,000 or so T cell genomes, went into each replicate PCR. The purified libraries were quantified using a Qubit 3.0 fluorometer, sized with a Bioanalyzer 2100, and then quantified again using the KAPA Library Quantification kit. A separate single-read 150-cycle Illumina NextSeq 550 flow cell was used to sequence each immunoSEQ 96-well plate. On the study's bioinformatics: The immunoSEQ output contained only junctional sequences without quality scores, so filtering could not match that applied to full-length reads. To assign V/J genes and CDR3, sequences were annotated against IMGT germline references using PyIR, a Python wrapper for IgBLAST v1.9. Reads were filtered out if the reads had weak V/J assignments (E-value above 1e-6), no CDR3, stop codons, out-of-frame junctions, or ambiguous translated residues. V3J clonotypes were defined as sequences sharing the same inferred V gene, J gene, and CDR3 amino acid sequence. To compute the percentage overlap between repertoires, the number of shared unique clonotypes was divided by the size of the smaller repertoire. Repertoire richness was assessed with RTK rarefaction, the Chao1 estimator, and Recon v2.1 estimates of unobserved clonotypes. Generation probabilities for all TCRbeta clonotypes obtained by the gDNA method from a handful of donors were computed using OLGA. As stored in TCRdb, this immuneACCESS dataset retains in-frame rearrangements with V and J assigned. A fraction of the clones does not appear; measured against another copy, unresolved V genes explain less than half of the discrepancy, and the remainder lacks a known reason. Clonal size and the V and J genes are those of that table, whereas D and trimming came from the DNA. Within this sample are 85,000 to 100,000 clones, with approximately 63% of them counted one time only. Approximately 46% of the sample rests with the top ten.

The donors were healthy, HIV-negative adults with no recently reported acute infections or vaccinations. Only Caucasian adults living in Nashville, Tennessee, USA were represented among the donors. CD8 memory samples consisted of magnetically selected CD45RO+ cells combined with CCR7-negative CD45RA+ effector memory (TemRA) cells. After blood collection by leukapheresis, PBMCs were isolated using Ficoll-Histopaque density gradient centrifugation and then cryopreserved in the vapor phase of liquid nitrogen. Analytical flow cytometry was used to check the purity and quantity of each magnetically sorted T cell population. Each sorted fraction had its genomic DNA isolated and then quantified by UV absorbance on a Nanodrop 2000c.

The chain joins TRBV5-1 to TRBJ2-7; 8 nucleotides in the junction match TRBD1. The specimen sequenced was memory CD8+ T cells sorted from blood. Explained via the paper, the cell subset or site label denotes: CD45RO+ cells pooled with CCR7-negative TemRA cells. The receptor comes from a man aged 25-40 years in good health. Read as DNA, the sequence is TGCGCCAGCAGCTTTCAGGGGGCGAAGGAGCAGTACTTC. Its protein reads: CASSFQGAKEQYF.